This T cell receptor (beta chain) was retrieved from a study of identical twins. This clonotype came up a few times. The antigen is unknown. V lost 10 bases and J lost 4; bases outside the gene matches: 11. The V gene's germline CDR1 is SGHDT and CDR2 YYEEEE. CDR3 length: 14 amino acids. Study-level findings and limits: Not following the same donors, the study drew its conclusions from cross-sectional statistical analysis.

Template switching, a step in the protocol, added a universal primer site, and cDNA carried unique molecular identifiers. TCRdb called the 5' RACE reads again in MiXCR, with one record for every CDR3 protein. Here the sample spans a few hundred thousand distinct CDR3 sequences, roughly a tenth being singletons. This receptor was taken from a man aged 45-65 years in good health. This chain joins TRBV5-6 and TRBJ2-3; 8 bases map to TRBD2. The specimen sequenced was memory T cells sorted from blood. DNA for the CDR3: TGTGCCGGCAATGAGGCGGGGGGCCCAGATACGCAGTATTTT. Amino acids: CAGNEAGGPDTQYF.